This passage covers 26 T cell receptor beta chains from one sample sequenced in a study of regulatory T cells in long-lasting Graves disease. Investigators prepared the TCR beta libraries by applying iRepertoire HTBI primers and Arm-PCR of CDR3 regions. Each CDR3 protein is one row after TCRdb ran MiXCR on the multiplex PCR reads. The sample has roughly 400,000 distinct CDR3 sequences; about a sixth are singletons. Sample time point: newly diagnosed GD, antithyroid drugs for less than 3 months. With RNA extracted from PBMCs as input, the TCR library was made. The same specimen was also included in a second study, on T cells in Graves' hyperthyroidism and ophthalmopathy.

Source: peripheral blood mononuclear cells (PBMCs), taken at new diagnosis, from a patient treated with antithyroid drugs. These TCRs come from a woman aged 18-29 years with Graves disease.

The CDR3 nucleotides read TGCAGCGTTGAATCCCCAGGGGGCTCCTACGAGCAGTACTTC. This codes for CSVESPGGSYEQYF. The chain uses TRBV29-1 and TRBJ2-7; the match to TRBD1 covers 7 bases. The germline V gene encodes CDR1 SQVTM and CDR2 ANQGSEA. V shed 2 bases, J shed 0 bases, and the junction held 4 bases outside the gene matches. The CDR3 loop spans 14 amino acids.

This clonotype has more than one count but fewer than ten. The V call is TRBV25-1, the J call TRBJ2-3, with unresolved D. The J call may be in error: the DNA end matches TRBJ2-5 better. This CDR3 contains 14 residues. Germline V gene data show CDR1 as MGHDK and CDR2 as SYGVNS. CDR3 nucleotides: TGTGCCAGCAGTGAATGGCAGACCGTAGAGACCCAGTACTTC. It specifies CASSEWQTVETQYF.

J is TRBJ1-2 and V is TRBV5-1; D is unclear. Germline V gene data show CDR1 as SGHRS and CDR2 as YFSETQ. The CDR3 runs to 15 residues. V lost 4 bases and J 2 bases, leaving 15 bases between the germline ends. The CDR3 sequence is CASSPPGVPNYGYTF. Written as DNA, the CDR3 is TGCGCCAGCAGCCCGCCCGGGGTTCCCAACTATGGCTACACCTTC.

This clonotype has a count of ten or more. The chain uses TRBV20-1 and TRBJ1-2, with TRBD1 matching over 8 bases. V shed 1 base, J shed 1 base, and the junction held 2 bases outside the gene matches. The V gene's germline CDR1 is DFQATT and CDR2 SNEGSKA (reference sequence). This CDR3 is 14 amino acids long. CDR3 DNA: TGCAGTGCTAGAGGGACAGGGATTAACTATGGCTACACCTTC. Its protein is CSARGTGINYGYTF.

This clonotype occurred a few times. The rearrangement uses TRBV10-3 and TRBJ1-1; D not certain. The germline gives CDR1 ENHRY, CDR2 SYGVKD. The CDR3 spans 14 residues. V was clipped by 7 bases and J by 0 bases, with 12 bases between them. The CDR3 region is CAITSTTLNTEAFF. DNA for the CDR3: TGTGCCATCACCTCGACGACATTGAACACTGAAGCTTTCTTT.

The chain couples TRBV20-1 to TRBJ2-7; TRBD1 matches at 12 bases. Germline V gene lookup returns CDR1 DFQATT and CDR2 SNEGSKA (reference sequence). The V segment lost 6 bases and the J segment 6 bases; nucleotides outside the gene matches: 9. The CDR3 consists of 14 residues. CDR3 protein: CSADEGQGALEQYF. In nucleotides, the CDR3 is TGCAGTGCGGACGAGGGACAGGGGGCCCTCGAGCAGTACTTC.

The chain couples TRBV27 to TRBJ1-4; weak D call: TRBD1 (5 bases). The CDR3 extends over 15 amino acids. CDR1 and CDR2 (germline): MNHEY, SMNVEV (reference sequence). V was shortened by 3 bases and J by 2 bases, with 10 bases between the two germline ends. CDR3 in amino acids: CASSLRGLTNEKLFF. The CDR3 bases are TGTGCCAGCAGTTTGAGGGGCTTGACTAATGAAAAACTGTTTTTT.

The table lists this clonotype with many counts. The chain is built from TRBV7-2 and TRBJ2-5; 15 nucleotides agree with TRBD2. The trim removed 1 base at V and 4 bases at J, leaving 1 base unmatched. The CDR3 covers 16 residues. The germline gives CDR1 SGHTA, CDR2 FQGNSA. The CDR3 sequence is CASSLEGLAGGETQYF. CDR3 sequence (DNA): TGTGCCAGCAGCTTAGAGGGACTAGCGGGGGGAGAGACCCAGTACTTC.

Regarding this clonotype: A much larger clone lies a single base off, so this may be a read error. V is TRBV7-9 and J is TRBJ2-1; D remains ambiguous. This CDR3 region has 14 residues. Germline CDR1 reads SEHNR; CDR2 reads FQNEAQ (reference sequence). The V end was cut by 5 bases, the J end by 10 bases, with 18 bases between. The CDR3 DNA reads TGTGCCAGCAGCCCGATTGATAGCTCCTACGAGCAGTTCTTC. It is translated as CASSPIDSSYEQFF.

This clonotype has a handful of counts. The chain joins TRBV20-1 to TRBJ2-3, with 11 nucleotides matching TRBD1. Looked up from germline, CDR1 is DFQATT and CDR2 is SNEGSKA (reference sequence). This CDR3 contains 15 residues. V shed 4 bases, J shed 1 base, and the junction held 4 bases outside the gene matches. The CDR3 spells CSATGTGGGTDTQYF. The CDR3 DNA reads TGCAGTGCTACGGGGACAGGGGGAGGCACAGATACGCAGTATTTT.

This clonotype was seen repeatedly, ten times or more. V usage is TRBV2 and J usage is TRBJ2-1; D gene uncertain. V was trimmed by 4 bases and J by 4 bases, leaving 11 bases between them. CDR1 is SNHLY, CDR2 FYNNEI, per germline. The CDR3 is made up of 14 amino acids. This CDR3 reads CASSGLRGYNEQFF. The CDR3 nucleotides read TGTGCCAGCAGTGGACTCCGCGGATACAATGAGCAGTTCTTC.

As for this clonotype: A read error may account for a junction end that differs from germline. The V call is TRBV19, the J call TRBJ2-2; the D gene is possibly TRBD2 (5 bases). The CDR3 loop spans 14 amino acids. Germline-derived CDR1 and CDR2 are LNHDA and SQIVND (reference sequence). CDR3 loop: CASSPQPNTGERFF. The CDR3 nucleotides are TGTGCCAGTAGCCCGCAGCCAAACACCGGGGAGCGGTTTTTT.

V is TRBV28 and J is TRBJ2-7; 11 nucleotides align to TRBD1. CDR3 length: 17 residues. The V gene end was trimmed by 1 base and the J gene end by 7 bases; junction bases not matched to a gene: 12. In germline, CDR1 is MDHEN, CDR2 SYDVKM. CDR3 DNA: TGTGCCAGCAGTTTATATGGAAGGGGGACAGGGGGTATTGAGCAGTACTTC. Its translation: CASSLYGRGTGGIEQYF.

This clonotype was recorded a few times. The rearrangement links TRBV20-1 to TRBJ2-3; 10 bases fit TRBD2. CDR1 DFQATT and CDR2 SNEGSKA come from the germline V gene (reference sequence). The CDR3 runs 17 residues. The J segment lost 1 base and the V segment lost 0 bases, leaving 7 bases of the junction unmatched. The CDR3 region has the DNA TGCAGTGCTAGAGATTCGAGCGGGAGGGGCGGCACAGATACGCAGTATTTT. Encoded protein: CSARDSSGRGGTDTQYF.

In this sample, this clonotype turned up many times. V usage is TRBV4-3 and J usage is TRBJ2-3, with a tentative D call TRBD2 (5 bases). Trimming shortened V by 1 base and J by 6 bases, and 11 bases separated the two germline ends. The germline CDR1 and CDR2 sequences are LGHNA and YSLEER. The length of the CDR3 is 14 residues. The CDR3 sequence is CASSQGAVGDTQYF. CDR3 DNA: TGCGCCAGCAGCCAAGGAGCGGTTGGCGATACGCAGTATTTT.

A word on this clonotype: This may come from a read error, since a much larger clone is one base off. V and J are TRBV27 and TRBJ1-2, with D possibly matching TRBD1 (6 bases). The CDR3 is 14 amino acids. Germline V gene lookup returns CDR1 MNHEY and CDR2 SMNVEV (reference sequence). CDR3 DNA sequence: TGTACCAGCAGCCTAAACAGGGAAACGTTTGGCTACACCTTC. It specifies CTSSLNRETFGYTF.

This clonotype was detected only once. A read error is the likely source, as a far larger clone sits one nucleotide away. The rearrangement uses TRBV11-1 and TRBJ2-1; TRBD2 might be the D (5 bases). Per the germline V gene, CDR1 is SGHAT and CDR2 is FQDESV (reference sequence). CDR3 length: 13 residues. The CDR3, as DNA: TGTGCCAGCAGCCTGAGAAACGGGGAGACCCTGTACTTC. This codes for CASSLRNGETLYF.

The genes are TRBV9 and TRBJ2-2; D may correspond to TRBD1 or TRBD2 (6 bases each). Trimming cost V 0 bases and J 3 bases, with 12 bases left between them. The germline V gene encodes CDR1 SGDLS and CDR2 YYNGEE. The CDR3 extends over 16 amino acids. The chain's CDR3 is CASSVVPGGHTGELFF. For the CDR3, the DNA is TGTGCCAGCAGCGTAGTCCCCGGGGGCCACACCGGGGAGCTGTTTTTT.

This clonotype has a handful of counts. The V call is TRBV28, the J call TRBJ2-7; possibly TRBD1 or TRBD2 for D (7 bases each). The CDR3 extends over 14 amino acids. Looked up from germline, CDR1 is MDHEN and CDR2 is SYDVKM. The V gene lost 8 bases and the J gene lost 12 bases, with 26 bases spanning the gap. The CDR3 DNA reads TGTGCCAGCGCAGGGGGGACTATAGCCCCTAGGTGGTACTTC. Residues: CASAGGTIAPRWYF. The entire variable domain, with the rest obtained from reference TRBV28 and TRBJ2-7, is as follows: DVKVTQSSRYLVKRTGEKVFLECVQDMDHENMFWYRQDPGLGLRLIYFSYDVKMKEKGDIPEGYSVSREKKERFSLILESASTNQTSMYLCASAGGTIAPRWYFGPGTRLTVT.

This clonotype was detected ten times or more. The chain uses TRBV5-1 and TRBJ2-2; D is unresolved. V was clipped by 3 bases and J by 5 bases, with 8 bases between them. In germline, CDR1 is SGHRS, CDR2 YFSETQ. The CDR3 consists of 13 residues. This chain's CDR3 is CASSSKKTGELFF. CDR3 sequence (DNA): TGCGCCAGCAGCTCCAAGAAGACCGGGGAGCTGTTTTTT. Looking up the rest from reference TRBV5-1 and TRBJ2-2 gives the full variable domain: KAGVTQTPRYLIKTRGQQVTLSCSPISGHRSVSWYQQTPGQGLQFLFEYFSETQRNKGNFPGRFSGRQFSNSRSEMNVSTLELGDSALYLCASSSKKTGELFFGEGSRLTVL.

This clonotype was counted a few times. The rearrangement links TRBV24-1 to TRBJ2-1; tentatively, D is TRBD2 (5 bases). The germline gives CDR1 KGHDR, CDR2 SFDVKD. Trimming cost V 6 bases and J 5 bases, with 10 bases left between them. The CDR3 extends over 13 amino acids. In DNA, the CDR3 is TGTGCCACCAGTCAGACTACACACAATGAGCAGTTCTTC. Translation: CATSQTTHNEQFF.

Points on this clonotype: A much larger clone differs from this one at a single base, so this may be a read error. The chain recombines TRBV20-1 with TRBJ2-1, with D tentatively TRBD2 (6 bases). V was clipped by 0 bases and J by 10 bases, with 16 bases between them. The CDR3 totals 14 residues. Germline lookup yields CDR1 DFQATT and CDR2 SNEGSKA (reference sequence). CDR3 bases: TGCAGTGCTAGAGATGACTCGGGAGCACGGGAGCAGTTCTTC. Translated: CSARDDSGAREQFF.

In this sample, this clonotype turned up a few times. J is TRBJ2-7 and V is TRBV20-1; D gene uncertain. The V gene's germline CDR1 is DFQATT and CDR2 SNEGSKA (reference sequence). This CDR3 has 12 amino acids. Deletions cut 3 bases from V and 5 bases from J, with 11 bases between. The CDR3 nucleotides are TGCAGTGCTAGTACGAATCGGGACGAGCAGTACTTC. It codes for CSASTNRDEQYF.

There are a few counts of this clonotype. The chain has TRBV27 and TRBJ2-7; 13 nucleotides match TRBD2. This CDR3 is 15 amino acids long. Per the germline V gene, CDR1 is MNHEY and CDR2 is SMNVEV (reference sequence). With 6 bases clipped from V and 3 bases from J, the junction kept 5 bases outside the gene matches. The CDR3 region has the DNA TGTGCCAGCAGCCGCGGACTAGCGGGAGTCTACGAGCAGTACTTC. This encodes CASSRGLAGVYEQYF.

Many counts were recorded for this clonotype. The chain carries TRBV12-3 or TRBV12-4 and TRBJ2-1; D is unresolved. The CDR3 totals 13 residues. V was shortened by 2 bases and J by 3 bases, with 5 bases between the two germline ends. Here the CDR3 reads CASSLTHYNEQFF. CDR3 coding DNA: TGTGCCAGCAGTTTAACCCACTACAATGAGCAGTTCTTC.

This clonotype showed up many times. The chain couples TRBV11-2 to TRBJ2-7; D not certain. CDR1 SGHAT and CDR2 FQNNGV come from the germline V gene. Trimming left V 0 bases short and J 2 bases short, with 11 bases between. This CDR3 contains 15 residues. For the CDR3, the DNA is TGTGCCAGCAGCTTAGATTGGGCTGGGACCTACGAGCAGTACTTC. This sequence encodes CASSLDWAGTYEQYF. Supplemented by reference TRBV11-2 and TRBJ2-7, the full variable domain reads EAGVAQSPRYKIIEKRQSVAFWCNPISGHATLYWYQQILGQGPKLLIQFQNNGVVDDSQLPKDRFSAERLKGVDSTLKIQPAKLEDSAVYLCASSLDWAGTYEQYFGPGTRLTVT.